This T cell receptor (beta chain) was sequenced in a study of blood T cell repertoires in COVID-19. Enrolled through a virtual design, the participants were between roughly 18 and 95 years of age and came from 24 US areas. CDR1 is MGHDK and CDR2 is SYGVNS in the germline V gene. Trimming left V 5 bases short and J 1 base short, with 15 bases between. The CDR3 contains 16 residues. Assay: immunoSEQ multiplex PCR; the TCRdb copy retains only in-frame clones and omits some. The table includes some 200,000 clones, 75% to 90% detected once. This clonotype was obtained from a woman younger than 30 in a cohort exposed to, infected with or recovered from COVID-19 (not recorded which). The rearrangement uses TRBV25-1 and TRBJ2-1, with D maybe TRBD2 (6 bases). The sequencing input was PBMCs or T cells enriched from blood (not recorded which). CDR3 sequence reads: CASSPGVAESYNEQFF. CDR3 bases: TGTGCCAGCAGTCCCGGGGTAGCGGAATCCTACAATGAGCAGTTCTTC.